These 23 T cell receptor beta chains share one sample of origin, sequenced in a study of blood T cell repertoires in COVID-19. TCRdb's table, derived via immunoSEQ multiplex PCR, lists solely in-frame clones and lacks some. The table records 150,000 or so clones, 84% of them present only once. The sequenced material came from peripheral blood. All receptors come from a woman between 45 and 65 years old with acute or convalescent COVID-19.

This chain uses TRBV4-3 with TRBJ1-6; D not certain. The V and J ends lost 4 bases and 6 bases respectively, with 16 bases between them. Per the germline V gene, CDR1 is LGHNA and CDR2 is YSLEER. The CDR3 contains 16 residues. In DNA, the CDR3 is TGCGCCAGCAGCCCAGATATAGCGGGGTCTAATTCACCCCTCCACTTT. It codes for CASSPDIAGSNSPLHF.

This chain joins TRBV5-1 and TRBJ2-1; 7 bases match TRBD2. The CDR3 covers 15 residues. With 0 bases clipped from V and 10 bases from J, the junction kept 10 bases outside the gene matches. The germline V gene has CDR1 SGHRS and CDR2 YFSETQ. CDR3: CASSLGPSGSREQFF. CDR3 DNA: TGCGCCAGCAGCTTGGGTCCTAGCGGTTCAAGGGAGCAGTTCTTC. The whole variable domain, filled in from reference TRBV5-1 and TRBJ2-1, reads KAGVTQTPRYLIKTRGQQVTLSCSPISGHRSVSWYQQTPGQGLQFLFEYFSETQRNKGNFPGRFSGRQFSNSRSEMNVSTLELGDSALYLCASSLGPSGSREQFFGPGTRLTVL.

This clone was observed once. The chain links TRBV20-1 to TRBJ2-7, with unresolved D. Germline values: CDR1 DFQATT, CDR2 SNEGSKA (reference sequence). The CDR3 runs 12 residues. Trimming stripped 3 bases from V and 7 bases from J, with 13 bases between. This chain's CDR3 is CSASYRLVEQYF. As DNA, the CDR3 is TGCAGTGCTAGTTACCGATTAGTAGAGCAGTACTTC.

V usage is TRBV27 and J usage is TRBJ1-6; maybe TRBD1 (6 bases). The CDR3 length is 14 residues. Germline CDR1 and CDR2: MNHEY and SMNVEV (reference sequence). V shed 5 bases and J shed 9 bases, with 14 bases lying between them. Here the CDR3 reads CASSGYRAGSPLHF. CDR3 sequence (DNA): TGTGCCAGCAGTGGTTACAGGGCCGGTTCACCCCTCCACTTT.

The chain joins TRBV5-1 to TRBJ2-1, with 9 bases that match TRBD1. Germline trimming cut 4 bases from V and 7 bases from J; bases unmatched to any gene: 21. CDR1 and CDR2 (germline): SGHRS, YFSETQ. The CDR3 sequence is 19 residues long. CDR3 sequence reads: CASSPGFVANRGRRNEQFF. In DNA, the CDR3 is TGCGCCAGCAGCCCCGGTTTCGTCGCAAACAGGGGGCGACGGAATGAGCAGTTCTTC.

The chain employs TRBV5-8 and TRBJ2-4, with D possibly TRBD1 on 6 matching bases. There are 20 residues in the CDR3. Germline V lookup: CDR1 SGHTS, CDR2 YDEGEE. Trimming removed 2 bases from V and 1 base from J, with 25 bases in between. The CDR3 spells CASSFLRGEAGTRAKNIQYF. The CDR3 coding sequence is TGTGCCAGCAGCTTTCTCAGGGGCGAAGCCGGTACTAGGGCCAAAAACATTCAGTACTTC.

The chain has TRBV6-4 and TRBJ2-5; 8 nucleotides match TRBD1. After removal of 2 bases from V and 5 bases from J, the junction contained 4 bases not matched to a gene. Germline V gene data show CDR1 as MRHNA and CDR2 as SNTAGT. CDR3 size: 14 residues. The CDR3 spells CASSDQGQVETQYF. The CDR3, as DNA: TGTGCCAGCAGTGACCAGGGACAGGTGGAGACCCAGTACTTC.

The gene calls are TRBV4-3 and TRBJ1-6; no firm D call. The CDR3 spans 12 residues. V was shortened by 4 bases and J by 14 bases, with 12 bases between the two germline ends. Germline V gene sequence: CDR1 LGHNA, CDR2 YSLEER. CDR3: CASSRDSGALHF. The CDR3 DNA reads TGCGCCAGCAGCCGAGACTCGGGTGCCCTCCACTTT.

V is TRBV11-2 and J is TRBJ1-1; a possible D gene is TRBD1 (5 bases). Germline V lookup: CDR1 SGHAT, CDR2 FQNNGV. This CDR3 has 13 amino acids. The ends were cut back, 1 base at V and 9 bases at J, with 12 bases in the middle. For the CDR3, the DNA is TGTGCCAGCAGCTTAGGAATAGGGGCGAAAGCTTTCTTT. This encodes CASSLGIGAKAFF. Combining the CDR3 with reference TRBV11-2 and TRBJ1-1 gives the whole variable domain EAGVAQSPRYKIIEKRQSVAFWCNPISGHATLYWYQQILGQGPKLLIQFQNNGVVDDSQLPKDRFSAERLKGVDSTLKIQPAKLEDSAVYLCASSLGIGAKAFFGQGTRLTVV.

As DNA, the CDR3 is TGTGCCAGCAGCTTGGGACAGGGGGCCCAAAATTCACCCCTCCACTTT. Protein product: CASSLGQGAQNSPLHF. V gene TRBV5-4 combines with J gene TRBJ1-6; TRBD1 agrees at 10 bases. The CDR3 runs to 16 residues. Trimming at V came to 0 bases and at J to 7 bases, leaving 4 bases not matched to a gene. CDR1 and CDR2 (germline): SGHNT, YYREEE (reference sequence).

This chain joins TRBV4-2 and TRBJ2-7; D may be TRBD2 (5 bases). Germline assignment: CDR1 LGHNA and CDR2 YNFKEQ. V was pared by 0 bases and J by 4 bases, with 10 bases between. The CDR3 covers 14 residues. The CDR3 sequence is CASSQEEDWYEQYF. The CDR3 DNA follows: TGTGCCAGCAGCCAAGAGGAGGACTGGTACGAGCAGTACTTC.

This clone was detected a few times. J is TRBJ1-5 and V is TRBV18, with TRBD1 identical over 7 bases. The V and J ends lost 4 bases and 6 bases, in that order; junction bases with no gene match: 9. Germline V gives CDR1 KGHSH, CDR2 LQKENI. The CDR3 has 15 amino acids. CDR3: CASSRLDRESQPQHF. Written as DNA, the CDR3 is TGTGCCAGCTCACGGCTAGACAGGGAGAGTCAGCCCCAGCATTTT. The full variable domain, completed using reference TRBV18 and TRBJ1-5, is NAGVMQNPRHLVRRRGQEARLRCSPMKGHSHVYWYRQLPEEGLKFMVYLQKENIIDESGMPKERFSAEFPKEGPSILRIQQVVRGDSAAYFCASSRLDRESQPQHFGDGTRLSIL.

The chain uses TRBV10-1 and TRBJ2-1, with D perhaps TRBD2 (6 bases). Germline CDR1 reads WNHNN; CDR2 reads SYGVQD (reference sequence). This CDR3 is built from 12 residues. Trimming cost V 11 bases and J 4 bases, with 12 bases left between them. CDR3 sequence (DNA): TGCGCCGCGACTAGGGCTTACAATGAGCAGTTCTTC. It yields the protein CAATRAYNEQFF.

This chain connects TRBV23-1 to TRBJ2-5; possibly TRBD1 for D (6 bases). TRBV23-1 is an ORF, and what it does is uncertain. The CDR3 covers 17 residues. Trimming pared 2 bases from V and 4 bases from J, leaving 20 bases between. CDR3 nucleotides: TGCGCCAGCAGTCAAACCCAGGGGCTAGCTGGGGCAGAGACCCAGTACTTC. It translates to CASSQTQGLAGAETQYF.

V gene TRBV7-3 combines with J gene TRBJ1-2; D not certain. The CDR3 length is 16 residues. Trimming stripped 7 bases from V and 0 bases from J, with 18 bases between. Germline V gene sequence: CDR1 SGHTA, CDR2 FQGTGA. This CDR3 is CASTTPGLTTNYGYTF. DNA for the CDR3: TGTGCCAGCACCACCCCCGGTCTAACTACTAACTATGGCTACACCTTC.

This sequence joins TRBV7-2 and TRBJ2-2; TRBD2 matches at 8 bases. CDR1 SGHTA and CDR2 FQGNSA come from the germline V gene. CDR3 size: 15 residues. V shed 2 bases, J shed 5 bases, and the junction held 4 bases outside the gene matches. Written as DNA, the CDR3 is TGTGCCAGCAGCTTACGCGGGGGGTCAACCGGGGAGCTGTTTTTT. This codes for CASSLRGGSTGELFF.

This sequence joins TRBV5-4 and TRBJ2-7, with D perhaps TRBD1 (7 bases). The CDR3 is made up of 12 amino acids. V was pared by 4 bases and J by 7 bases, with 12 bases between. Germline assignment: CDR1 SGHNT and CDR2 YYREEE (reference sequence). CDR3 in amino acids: CASSPTGTEQYF. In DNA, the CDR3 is TGTGCCAGCAGCCCGACAGGGACTGAGCAGTACTTC. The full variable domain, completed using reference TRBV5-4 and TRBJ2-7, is ETGVTQSPTHLIKTRGQQVTLRCSSQSGHNTVSWYQQALGQGPQFIFQYYREEENGRGNFPPRFSGLQFPNYSSELNVNALELDDSALYLCASSPTGTEQYFGPGTRLTVT.

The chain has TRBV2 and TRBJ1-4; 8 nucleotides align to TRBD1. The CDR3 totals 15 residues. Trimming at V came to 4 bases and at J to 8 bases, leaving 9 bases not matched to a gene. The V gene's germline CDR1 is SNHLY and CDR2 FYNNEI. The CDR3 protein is CASSGQGAAAEKLFF. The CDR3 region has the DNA TGTGCCAGCAGTGGTCAGGGGGCCGCAGCGGAAAAACTGTTTTTT.

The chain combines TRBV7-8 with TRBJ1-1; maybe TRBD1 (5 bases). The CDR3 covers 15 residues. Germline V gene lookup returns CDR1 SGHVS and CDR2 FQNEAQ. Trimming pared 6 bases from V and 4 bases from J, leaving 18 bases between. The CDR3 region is CASRGTGVGGTEAFF. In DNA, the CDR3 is TGTGCCAGCAGAGGTACGGGGGTGGGGGGCACTGAAGCTTTCTTT. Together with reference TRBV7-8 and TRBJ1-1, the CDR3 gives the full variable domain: GAGVSQSPRYKVAKRGQDVALRCDPISGHVSLFWYQQALGQGPEFLTYFQNEAQLDKSGLPSDRFFAERPEGSVSTLKIQRTQQEDSAVYLCASRGTGVGGTEAFFGQGTRLTVV.

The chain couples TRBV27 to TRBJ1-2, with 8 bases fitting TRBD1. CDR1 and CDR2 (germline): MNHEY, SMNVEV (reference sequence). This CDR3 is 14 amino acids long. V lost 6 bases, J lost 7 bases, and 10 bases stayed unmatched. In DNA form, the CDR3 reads TGTGCCAGCAGGACTGCAGGGGGCTTTAGTGGCTACACCTTC. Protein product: CASRTAGGFSGYTF.

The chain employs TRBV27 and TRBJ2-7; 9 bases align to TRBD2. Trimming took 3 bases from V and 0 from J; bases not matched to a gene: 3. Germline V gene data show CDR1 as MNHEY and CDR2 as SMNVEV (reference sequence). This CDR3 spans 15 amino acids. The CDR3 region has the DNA TGTGCCAGCAGTTTGGGGGGACTAGCCTCCTACGAGCAGTACTTC. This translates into CASSLGGLASYEQYF.

The CDR3 coding sequence is TGCGCCAGCAGCGGGGGACAGGGGGATTCACCCCTCCACTTT. Encoded protein: CASSGGQGDSPLHF. V is TRBV5-1 and J is TRBJ1-6; 11 positions agree with TRBD1. The CDR3 is 14 residues long. V trimming: 4 bases; J trimming: 8 bases; junction bases outside the gene matches: 2. Looked up from germline, CDR1 is SGHRS and CDR2 is YFSETQ. The full variable domain, with the rest looked up from reference TRBV5-1 and TRBJ1-6, is KAGVTQTPRYLIKTRGQQVTLSCSPISGHRSVSWYQQTPGQGLQFLFEYFSETQRNKGNFPGRFSGRQFSNSRSEMNVSTLELGDSALYLCASSGGQGDSPLHFGNGTRLTVT.

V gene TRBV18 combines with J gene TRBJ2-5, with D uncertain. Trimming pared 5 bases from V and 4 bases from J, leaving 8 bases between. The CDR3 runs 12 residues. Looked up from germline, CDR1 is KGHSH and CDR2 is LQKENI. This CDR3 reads CASSGERETQYF. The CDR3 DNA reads TGTGCCAGCTCAGGCGAGCGAGAGACCCAGTACTTC.